This T cell receptor beta chain stems from a study of shared clonotypes between healthy human individuals. CD45RO-negative, CCR7-positively selected cells formed the naive CD8 fraction, excluding terminally differentiated effector memory CD45RA+ cells. The study, taken as a whole, reports: With few donors, the genetic and exposure-history diversity represented was limited. Sharing of clonotypes among donors was expected to vary with sequencing depth. Generally, naive subsets (rather than memory subsets) showed larger estimated richness.

This clone was observed a handful of times. Its antigen is not identified. The assay used deep level. Using immunoSEQ multiplex PCR, the repertoire was profiled, and TCRdb retains in-frame clones only, with some absent. The sample includes around 700,000 clones, 90% to 95% of them seen just once. The clonotype comes from a man aged 25 to 45 in good health. Sequences were obtained from naive CD8+ T cells sorted from blood.

CDR3 sequence (DNA): TGTGCCAGCAGCGCCCCGACCGCCAACGTCCTGACTTTC. Its translation is CASSAPTANVLTF. The V call is TRBV9, the J call TRBJ2-6; no clear D. The CDR3 is 13 amino acids. V was trimmed by 3 bases and J by 7 bases, leaving 8 bases between them. Germline CDR1 is SGDLS and CDR2 is YYNGEE.